What follows describes a single T cell receptor (beta chain). The CDR3 consists of 14 residues. V was pared by 0 bases and J by 11 bases, with 16 bases between. CDR1 is SGHDN and CDR2 is FVKESK in the germline V gene. Only in-frame clones appear in the TCRdb table, and some are missing; sequencing was by immunoSEQ multiplex PCR. This sample yields about 68,000 clones, of which less than 90% are seen a single time; approximately 5.8% belongs to the top ten. This sample was taken from a study of blood T cell repertoires in COVID-19. The genes are TRBV14 and TRBJ1-1; possible D gene TRBD1, 5 bases. The sample was peripheral blood. The TCR originated in an elderly man with COVID-19, enrolled during active disease. CDR3 sequence reads: CASSQDRAPGAAFF. The CDR3 region has the DNA TGTGCCAGCAGCCAAGATAGGGCCCCTGGGGCGGCTTTCTTT.